This T cell receptor beta chain was found in a study of shared clonotypes between healthy human individuals. The assay used deep level. Repertoires were generated with immunoSEQ multiplex PCR, while TCRdb's copy carries only in-frame clones and drops some. This table has about 2.1 million clones, roughly 95% appearing once. Findings and limits, study-wide: The authors expected sequencing depth to affect clonotype sharing among donors.

Per germline, CDR1 SNHLY and CDR2 FYNNEI. This CDR3 comprises 16 residues. About this clone itself: The antigen is undetermined. At one end, the junction sequence differs from germline, possibly due to a read error.

Naive CD8 cells were CD45RO-negative, positively selected for CCR7, excluding terminally differentiated effector memory CD45RA+ cells. This TCR came from a man in his late teens or twenties in good health. Some clones in this sample may be carry-over from other donors' samples. V gene TRBV2 combines with J gene TRBJ2-1; 10 bases map to TRBD2. The sequencing sample was made of naive CD8+ T cells from PBMCs. The DNA for the CDR3 is TGTGCCAACAGTGTCTCGCCTACTAGCGGGAATAATGAGCAGTTCTTC. Encoded protein: CANSVSPTSGNNEQFF.